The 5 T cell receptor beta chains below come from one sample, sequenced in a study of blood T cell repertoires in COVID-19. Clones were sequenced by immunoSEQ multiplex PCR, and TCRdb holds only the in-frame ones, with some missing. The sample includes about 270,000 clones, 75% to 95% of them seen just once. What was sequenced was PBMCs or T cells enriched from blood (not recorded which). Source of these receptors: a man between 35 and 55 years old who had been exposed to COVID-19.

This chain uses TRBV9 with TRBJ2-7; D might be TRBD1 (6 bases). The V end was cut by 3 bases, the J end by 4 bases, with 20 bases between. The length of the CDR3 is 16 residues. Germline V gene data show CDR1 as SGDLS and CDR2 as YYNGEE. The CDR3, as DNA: TGTGCCAGCAGCGGCGAGGGGACGGGACACCATTACGAGCAGTACTTC. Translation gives CASSGEGTGHHYEQYF.

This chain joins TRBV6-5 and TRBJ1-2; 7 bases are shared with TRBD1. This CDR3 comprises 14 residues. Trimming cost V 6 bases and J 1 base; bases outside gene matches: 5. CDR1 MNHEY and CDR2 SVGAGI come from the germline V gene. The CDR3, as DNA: TGTGCCAGCAGAAGGGGACAGATTAACTATGGCTACACCTTC. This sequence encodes CASRRGQINYGYTF.

The CDR3 loop is CASRSGEAYEQYF. The CDR3 region has the DNA TGTGCCAGCAGGAGCGGGGAAGCCTACGAGCAGTACTTC. V is TRBV6-6 and J is TRBJ2-7; 7 bases map to TRBD2. The CDR3 contains 13 residues. V lost 6 bases and J lost 2; bases outside the gene matches: 4. Germline CDR1 and CDR2: MNHNY and SVGAGI (reference sequence).

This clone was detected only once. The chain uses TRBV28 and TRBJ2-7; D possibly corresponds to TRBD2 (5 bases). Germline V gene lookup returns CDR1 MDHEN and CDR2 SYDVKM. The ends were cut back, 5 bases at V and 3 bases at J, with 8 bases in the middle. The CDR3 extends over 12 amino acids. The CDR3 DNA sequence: TGTGCCAGCAGTCACCGGGACTACGAGCAGTACTTC. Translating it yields CASSHRDYEQYF. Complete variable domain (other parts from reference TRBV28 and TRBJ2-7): DVKVTQSSRYLVKRTGEKVFLECVQDMDHENMFWYRQDPGLGLRLIYFSYDVKMKEKGDIPEGYSVSREKKERFSLILESASTNQTSMYLCASSHRDYEQYFGPGTRLTVT.

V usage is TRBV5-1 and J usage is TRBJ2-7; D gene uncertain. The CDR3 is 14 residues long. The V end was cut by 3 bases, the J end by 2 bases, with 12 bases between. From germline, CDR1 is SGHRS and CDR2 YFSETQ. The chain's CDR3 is CASSSKLLPYEQYF. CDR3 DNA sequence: TGCGCCAGCAGCTCAAAGCTGCTTCCCTACGAGCAGTACTTC. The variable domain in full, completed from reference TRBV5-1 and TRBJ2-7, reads KAGVTQTPRYLIKTRGQQVTLSCSPISGHRSVSWYQQTPGQGLQFLFEYFSETQRNKGNFPGRFSGRQFSNSRSEMNVSTLELGDSALYLCASSSKLLPYEQYFGPGTRLTVT.